These 11 T cell receptor beta chains were all obtained from the same sample, sequenced in a study of cytomegalovirus exposure and HLA in healthy donors. PCR used 60 Vbeta primers and 13 Jbeta primers. TCRdb's copy holds only in-frame clones and misses some; the assay was immunoSEQ multiplex PCR. The table lists 220,000 or so clones, approximately 82% of them singletons. The sequenced material came from PBMCs. These receptors all stem from a male donor in good health and CMV-seronegative.

The CDR3 DNA follows: TGTGCCAGCAGTCCTCTCGGGGAGGGTGATCAGCCCCAGCATTTT. Amino acid sequence: CASSPLGEGDQPQHF. This chain joins TRBV27 and TRBJ1-5; no definite D call. Germline CDR1 and CDR2: MNHEY and SMNVEV (reference sequence). The CDR3 covers 15 residues. V lost 5 bases and J lost 5, with 16 bases in between.

The V gene is TRBV6-5, the J gene TRBJ2-5, with 12 bases lining up with TRBD2. The V gene end was trimmed by 6 bases and the J gene end by 5 bases; junction bases not matched to a gene: 7. The CDR3 is 15 residues long. Germline lookup yields CDR1 MNHEY and CDR2 SVGAGI. CDR3 coding DNA: TGTGCCAGCAGCCCCCTAGCGGGAGGGACGGAGACCCAGTACTTC. Its translation: CASSPLAGGTETQYF.

The gene calls are TRBV5-6 and TRBJ2-7; TRBD2 agrees at 9 bases. The CDR3 has 15 residues. V was pared by 4 bases and J by 2 bases, with 7 bases of the junction left unmatched. Germline V gene sequence: CDR1 SGHDT, CDR2 YYEEEE. In DNA, the CDR3 is TGTGCCAGCAGCCCCCCCCTAGCGGGAACCTACGAGCAGTACTTC. The encoded protein is CASSPPLAGTYEQYF.

The chain couples TRBV19 to TRBJ2-7, with 10 bases identical to TRBD2. Germline V gene lookup returns CDR1 LNHDA and CDR2 SQIVND (reference sequence). The CDR3 runs to 16 residues. With 5 bases clipped from V and 5 bases from J, the junction kept 12 bases outside the gene matches. CDR3 loop: CASSGRTSGLSDEQYF. CDR3 sequence (DNA): TGTGCCAGTAGTGGCAGGACTAGCGGTCTCAGCGACGAGCAGTACTTC.

Concerning this clone: Distinct nucleotide sequences in the sample also encode this CDR3. The chain has TRBV29-1 and TRBJ2-7, with a possible D match to TRBD2 (5 bases). V was clipped by 3 bases and J by 3 bases, with 6 bases between them. The CDR3 is 11 residues long. The germline CDR1 and CDR2 sequences are SQVTM and ANQGSEA. The CDR3 is CSVEGSYEQYF. CDR3 DNA sequence: TGCAGCGTTGAGGGGAGCTACGAGCAGTACTTC.

V usage is TRBV11-2 and J usage is TRBJ1-5; TRBD1 matches 11 bases. Germline assignment: CDR1 SGHAT and CDR2 FQNNGV. CDR3 length: 14 amino acids. V was clipped by 5 bases and J by 8 bases; unmatched bases: 5. CDR3 residues: CASSADRGPEPQHF. DNA for the CDR3: TGTGCCAGCAGCGCGGACAGGGGGCCTGAGCCCCAGCATTTT. The complete variable domain, with remaining parts taken from reference TRBV11-2 and TRBJ1-5, reads EAGVAQSPRYKIIEKRQSVAFWCNPISGHATLYWYQQILGQGPKLLIQFQNNGVVDDSQLPKDRFSAERLKGVDSTLKIQPAKLEDSAVYLCASSADRGPEPQHFGDGTRLSIL.

CDR3 residues: CASSSFLSSGNTIYF. The CDR3 bases are TGTGCCAGCAGCTCGTTCCTGAGCTCTGGAAACACCATATATTTT. V is TRBV5-6 and J is TRBJ1-3, with D uncertain. The V end lost 3 bases, the J end lost 0 bases, and 10 bases lay between the germline ends. This CDR3 is built from 15 residues. CDR1 is SGHDT and CDR2 is YYEEEE in the germline V gene.

The V call is TRBV7-9, the J call TRBJ2-2; unclear D gene. CDR1 SEHNR and CDR2 FQNEAQ come from the germline V gene (reference sequence). With 0 bases removed from V and 6 bases from J, the gap between germline ends came to 8 bases. The CDR3 contains 14 residues. Here the CDR3 DNA reads TGTGCCAGCAGCTTAGCGTCGACTCCCGGGGAGCTGTTTTTT. Its translation is CASSLASTPGELFF. Full variable domain (missing parts from reference TRBV7-9 and TRBJ2-2): DTGVSQNPRHKITKRGQNVTFRCDPISEHNRLYWYRQTLGQGPEFLTYFQNEAQLEKSRLLSDRFSAERPKGSFSTLEIQRTEQGDSAMYLCASSLASTPGELFFGEGSRLTVL.

The rearrangement uses TRBV6-1 and TRBJ2-7, with TRBD2 matching 8 bases. V was clipped by 1 base and J by 1 base; unmatched bases: 0. Germline V CDR1 and CDR2: MNHNS, SASEGT. The CDR3 has 14 amino acids. The CDR3 bases are TGTGCCAGCAGTGAAGAGCGGGGGTCCTACGAGCAGTACTTC. This encodes CASSEERGSYEQYF.

In the case of this clone: Germline is not matched at one junction end, which may reflect a read error. V is TRBV7-9 and J is TRBJ2-7; 7 bases agree with TRBD1. CDR3 length: 15 amino acids. From germline, CDR1 is SEHNR and CDR2 FQNEAQ (reference sequence). As DNA, the CDR3 is TGTTCCAGCAGCCTCCTACAGGGGACCCACTACGAGCAGTACTTC. It translates to CSSSLLQGTHYEQYF.

V is TRBV5-1 and J is TRBJ2-1, with 12 bases aligning to TRBD2. The CDR3 length is 19 residues. Germline V gene sequence: CDR1 SGHRS, CDR2 YFSETQ. The V and J ends lost 7 bases and 4 bases, in that order; junction bases with no gene match: 18. CDR3 sequence (DNA): TGCGCCAGCTCCTTAGTAGATTTGGCAGGACTAGCGGGATACAATGAGCAGTTCTTC. Its translation is CASSLVDLAGLAGYNEQFF.